Presented here are 11 T cell receptor beta chains from one specimen sequenced in a study of blood T cell repertoires in COVID-19. Assay: immunoSEQ multiplex PCR; the TCRdb copy retains only in-frame clones and omits some. The sample consists of a few hundred thousand clones, more than 65% of them appearing once. Sequenced sample: peripheral blood. The receptors derive from a middle-aged woman who had recovered from COVID-19.

This clone was detected once. The chain is built from TRBV3-1 (or the pseudogene TRBV3-2) and TRBJ2-5; 11 bases are shared with TRBD2. This CDR3 has 18 amino acids. Germline lookup yields CDR1 LGHDT and CDR2 YNNKEL (reference sequence). V shed 1 base, J shed 2 bases, and the junction held 9 bases outside the gene matches. DNA for the CDR3: TGTGCCAGCAGCCAAGTCGGGACTAGCGGAGATGAACAAGAGACCCAGTACTTC. Translating it yields CASSQVGTSGDEQETQYF.

The chain links TRBV10-3 to TRBJ2-1; a possible D gene is TRBD1 (6 bases). The CDR3 covers 13 residues. CDR1 and CDR2 (germline): ENHRY, SYGVKD. The ends were cut back, 4 bases at V and 7 bases at J, with 11 bases in the middle. CDR3 bases: TGTGCCATCAGTGGTTACAGGGCAAATGAGCAGTTCTTC. Translation gives CAISGYRANEQFF.

V usage is TRBV7-3 and J usage is TRBJ2-7; 9 bases map to TRBD1. The V and J ends lost 4 bases and 3 bases, in that order; junction bases with no gene match: 13. The CDR3 extends over 17 amino acids. Germline CDR1 reads SGHTA; CDR2 reads FQGTGA. The CDR3 sequence is CASSSPRGTGFHYEQYF. CDR3 nucleotides: TGTGCCAGCAGCTCCCCCCGCGGGACAGGGTTTCACTACGAGCAGTACTTC.

A note on this clone: One end of the junction varies from germline; a read error may be responsible. The chain has TRBV2 and TRBJ1-2; 9 bases match TRBD1. This CDR3 is built from 11 residues. Germline V lookup: CDR1 SNHLY, CDR2 FYNNEI. The CDR3 region has the DNA TGTGCCAGCAGCGACCGGGACAGGGACCTCTTC. Protein product: CASSDRDRDLF.

The chain employs TRBV18 and TRBJ2-2; TRBD1 aligns across 8 bases. CDR1 is KGHSH, CDR2 LQKENI, per germline. V shed 4 bases, J shed 4 bases, and the junction held 11 bases outside the gene matches. This CDR3 contains 17 residues. The CDR3 DNA follows: TGTGCCAGCTCACTCTTCGGACAGGGCGGTGGCACCGGGGAGCTGTTTTTT. Its translation is CASSLFGQGGGTGELFF.

CDR3 loop: CASREGGAGTDTQYF. Here the CDR3 DNA reads TGTGCCAGCAGGGAAGGGGGCGCGGGCACAGATACGCAGTATTTT. The V gene is TRBV28, the J gene TRBJ2-3, with 7 bases lining up with TRBD1. This CDR3 comprises 15 residues. J was trimmed by 1 base and V by 6 bases; bases with no gene match: 7. Looked up from germline, CDR1 is MDHEN and CDR2 is SYDVKM.

This clone was counted a few times. This chain connects TRBV7-9 to TRBJ2-1; 7 bases line up with TRBD1. This CDR3 has 15 amino acids. Germline values: CDR1 SEHNR, CDR2 FQNEAQ (reference sequence). V was pared by 4 bases and J by 6 bases, with 9 bases of the junction left unmatched. The CDR3 region is CASSYWGQQSNEQFF. The CDR3 nucleotides read TGTGCCAGCAGCTATTGGGGACAGCAGAGCAATGAGCAGTTCTTC.

A note on this clone: The junction does not match germline at one end; this may be a read error. The genes are TRBV7-7 and TRBJ2-2; the match to TRBD1 covers 8 bases. The CDR3 sequence is 18 residues long. Germline lookup yields CDR1 SSHAT and CDR2 FNYEAQ (reference sequence). The CDR3: CASSLVVGGQGYTGELFF. For the CDR3, the DNA is TGTGCTAGCAGCTTAGTCGTAGGTGGACAGGGTTACACCGGGGAGCTGTTTTTT.

V and J are TRBV19 and TRBJ1-5; TRBD1 matches 7 bases. Per germline, CDR1 LNHDA and CDR2 SQIVND (reference sequence). V lost 7 bases, J lost 1 base, and 7 bases stayed unmatched. The CDR3 is 15 amino acids. The CDR3 is CASIPSGGSNQPQHF. For the CDR3, the DNA is TGTGCCAGTATTCCATCAGGGGGGAGCAATCAGCCCCAGCATTTT.

The J gene is TRBJ1-4, the V gene TRBV19; 10 bases map to TRBD1. The ends lost 9 bases at V and 7 bases at J; junction bases unmatched: 5. Germline V CDR1 and CDR2: LNHDA, SQIVND (reference sequence). The CDR3 consists of 13 residues. The CDR3 DNA follows: TGTGCCAGCTGTAGGGACAGGGGTGAAAAACTGTTTTTT. Amino acids: CASCRDRGEKLFF.

J is TRBJ2-5 and V is TRBV11-1; 13 bases line up with TRBD2. Germline assignment: CDR1 SGHAT and CDR2 FQDESV (reference sequence). This CDR3 has 16 residues. Trimming cost V 5 bases and J 3 bases; bases outside gene matches: 6. The CDR3 bases are TGTGCCAGCAGCCCCCTGGGGACTAGCGGGGAAGAGACCCAGTACTTC. Translation: CASSPLGTSGEETQYF.